This TCR beta chain appears in the sequencing data of a study of blood T cell repertoires in COVID-19. As for the study in general: Samples representing acute and convalescent COVID-19 were sourced from the United States, Italy and Spain.

The V gene's germline CDR1 is SGHTA and CDR2 FQGTGA. The CDR3 is 13 residues long. V shed 2 bases and J shed 5 bases, with 9 bases lying between them. Original processing methods: Quantification of nucleated cells was approximated via reference gene primer amplification. Sequencing used immunoSEQ multiplex PCR; TCRdb keeps in-frame clones, though not all of them. The V and J calls and clone size were taken over from that table, and D and trimming were inferred from the DNA. The sample lists tens of thousands of clones; 85% were seen once. The sequenced material came from peripheral blood. The clonotype originates from a man older than 75 with acute or convalescent COVID-19. The chain carries TRBV7-3 and TRBJ2-5; possibly TRBD1 for D (5 bases). The CDR3 DNA sequence: TGTGCCAGCAGCTTACTGGCAGGGGAGACCCAGTACTTC. It translates to CASSLLAGETQYF.